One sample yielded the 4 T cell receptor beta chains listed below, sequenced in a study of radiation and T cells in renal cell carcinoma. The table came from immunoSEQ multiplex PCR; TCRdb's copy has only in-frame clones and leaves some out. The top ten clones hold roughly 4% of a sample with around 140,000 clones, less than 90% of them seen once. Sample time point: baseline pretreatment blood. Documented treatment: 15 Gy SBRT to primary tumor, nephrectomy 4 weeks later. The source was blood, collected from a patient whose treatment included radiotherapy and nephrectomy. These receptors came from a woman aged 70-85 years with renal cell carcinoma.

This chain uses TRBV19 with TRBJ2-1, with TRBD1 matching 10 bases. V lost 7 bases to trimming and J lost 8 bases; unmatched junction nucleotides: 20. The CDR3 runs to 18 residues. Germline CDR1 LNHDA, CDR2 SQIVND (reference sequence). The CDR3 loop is CASTLRGIRDRGIYEQFF. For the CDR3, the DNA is TGTGCCAGTACCTTGAGGGGGATCCGGGACAGGGGTATCTATGAGCAGTTCTTC.

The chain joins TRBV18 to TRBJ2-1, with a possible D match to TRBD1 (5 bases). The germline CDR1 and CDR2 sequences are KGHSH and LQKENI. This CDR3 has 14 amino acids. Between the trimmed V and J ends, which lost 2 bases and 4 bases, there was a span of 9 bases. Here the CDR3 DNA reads TGTGCCAGCTCACCAAGCCGACAGTACAATGAGCAGTTCTTC. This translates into CASSPSRQYNEQFF.

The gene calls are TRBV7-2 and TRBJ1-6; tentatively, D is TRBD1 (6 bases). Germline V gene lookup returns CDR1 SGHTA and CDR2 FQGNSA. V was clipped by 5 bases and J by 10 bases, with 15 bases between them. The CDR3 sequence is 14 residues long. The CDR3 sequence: CASSPGGIWSPLHF. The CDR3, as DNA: TGTGCCAGCAGCCCCGGGGGCATTTGGTCACCCCTCCACTTT.

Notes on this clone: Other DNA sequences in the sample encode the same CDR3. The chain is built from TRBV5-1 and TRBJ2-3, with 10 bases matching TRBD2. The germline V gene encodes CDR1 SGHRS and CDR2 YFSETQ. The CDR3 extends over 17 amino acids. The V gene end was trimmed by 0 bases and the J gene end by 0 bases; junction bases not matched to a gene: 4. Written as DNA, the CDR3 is TGCGCCAGCAGCTTGGGGCTAGCGGGGGCCAGCACAGATACGCAGTATTTT. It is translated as CASSLGLAGASTDTQYF.